The following is a T cell receptor (beta chain) sequence with its context. The sample originates from a study of blood T cell repertoires in COVID-19. Study background: The origin of the acute and convalescent COVID-19 samples was the United States, Italy and Spain.

Germline assignment: CDR1 MDHEN and CDR2 SYDVKM. V was shortened by 3 bases and J by 9 bases, with 18 bases between the two germline ends. This CDR3 spans 16 amino acids. Assay used: immunoSEQ multiplex PCR; TCRdb lists only in-frame clones, some missing. In the table there are about 160,000 clones, roughly 90% of which are singletons. The chain uses TRBV28 and TRBJ1-6; D gene unclear. This receptor was identified in a woman aged 70 to 79 with acute or convalescent COVID-19. Source material: peripheral blood. The CDR3, as DNA: TGTGCCAGCAGTTTTGGCGGTCGGGAGGACGGTTCACCCCTCCACTTT. Residues: CASSFGGREDGSPLHF.